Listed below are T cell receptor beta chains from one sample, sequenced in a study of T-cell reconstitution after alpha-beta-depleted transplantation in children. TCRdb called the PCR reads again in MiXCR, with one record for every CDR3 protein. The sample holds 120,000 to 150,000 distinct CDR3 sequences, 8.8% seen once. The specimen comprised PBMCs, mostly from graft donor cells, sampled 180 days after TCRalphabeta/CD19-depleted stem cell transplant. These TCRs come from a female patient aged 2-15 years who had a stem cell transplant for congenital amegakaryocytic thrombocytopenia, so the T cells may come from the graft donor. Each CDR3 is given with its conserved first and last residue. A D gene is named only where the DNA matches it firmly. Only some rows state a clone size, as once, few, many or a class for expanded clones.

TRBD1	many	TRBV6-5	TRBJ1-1	TGTGCCAGCAGTTACGACAGGGCGAACACTGAAGCTTTCTTT	CASSYDRANTEAFF
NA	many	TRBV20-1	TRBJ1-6	TGCAGTGCTAGAGTAGGAATCCTCGATAATTCACCCCTCCACTTT	CSARVGILDNSPLHF
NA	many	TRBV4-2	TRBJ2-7	TGTGCCAGCGGGGCAGCCCTTTCCTACGAGCAGTACTTC	CASGAALSYEQYF
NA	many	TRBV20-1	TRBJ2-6	TGCAGTGCTTCGGGACACGAGAGCTCTGGGGCCAACGTCCTGACTTTC	CSASGHESSGANVLTF
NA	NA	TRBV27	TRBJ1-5	TGTGCCAGCAGTTTATTGGCGTATCAGCCCCAGCATTTT	CASSLLAYQPQHF
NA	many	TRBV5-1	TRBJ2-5	TGCGCCAGCAGCTTGGTGCAGGGACAAGAGACCCAGTACTTC	CASSLVQGQETQYF
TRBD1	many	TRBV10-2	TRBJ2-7	TGCGCCAGCAGTGACCTTCGACAGGGGGCCTACGAGCAGTACTTC	CASSDLRQGAYEQYF
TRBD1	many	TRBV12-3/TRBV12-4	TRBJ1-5	TGTGCCAGCAGTTCAAGAGACAGGGGGCGTTACCCTCAGCATTTT	CASSSRDRGRYPQHF
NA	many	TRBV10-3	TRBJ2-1	TGTGCCATCAGCCTGACATCTACCCTGTGGAATGAGCAGTTCTTC	CAISLTSTLWNEQFF
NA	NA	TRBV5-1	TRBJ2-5	TGCGCCAGCAGCAGACTCGACAGCCAAGAGACCCAGTACTTC	CASSRLDSQETQYF
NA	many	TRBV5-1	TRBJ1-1	TGCGCCAGCAGCACTGGCCTAGAAGCTTTCTTT	CASSTGLEAFF
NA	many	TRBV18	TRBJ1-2	TGTGCCAGCGGACGGGAGAGAGCTAACTATGGCTACACCTTC	CASGRERANYGYTF
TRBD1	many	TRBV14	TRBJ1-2	TGTGCCAGCAGCGTCCGGGACAGGGACGGCTACACCTTC	CASSVRDRDGYTF
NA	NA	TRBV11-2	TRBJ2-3	TGTGCCAGCAGCCGGACGTATACTAGCACAGATACGCAGTATTTT	CASSRTYTSTDTQYF
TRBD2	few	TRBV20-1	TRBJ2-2	TGCAGTGCTAGCTCCCTGGCGGGGGGCGGCACCGGGGAGCTGTTTTTT	CSASSLAGGGTGELFF
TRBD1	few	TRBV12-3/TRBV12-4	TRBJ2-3	TGTGCCAGCAGCCGGGACAGGGGAAGGGATACGCAGTATTTT	CASSRDRGRDTQYF
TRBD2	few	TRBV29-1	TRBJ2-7	TGCAGCGTGGTTCTCGGGACTAGCGGGAGTTACGAGCAGTACTTC	CSVVLGTSGSYEQYF
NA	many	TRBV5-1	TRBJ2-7	TGCGCCAGCAGCTTGGCGGCAGGGACCTCCCACGAGCAGTACTTC	CASSLAAGTSHEQYF
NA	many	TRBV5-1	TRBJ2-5	TGCGCCAGCAGCGTGATACCGGATTGGGCAGAGACCCAGTACTTC	CASSVIPDWAETQYF
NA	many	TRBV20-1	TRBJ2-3	TGCAGTGCTAGAGGTGGACCTAGCACAGATACGCAGTATTTT	CSARGGPSTDTQYF
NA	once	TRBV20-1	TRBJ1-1	TGCGGTGCTAGAGACTTAAAGACGGTCACTGAAGCTTTCTTT	CGARDLKTVTEAFF
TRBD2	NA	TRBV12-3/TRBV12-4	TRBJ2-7	TGTGCCAGCAGTGGGAGTGAACTAGCGGGGGAGTACGAGCAGTACTTC	CASSGSELAGEYEQYF
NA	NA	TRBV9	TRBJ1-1	TGTGCCAGCAGCGTAGTTTTCAGCACTGAAGCTTTCTTT	CASSVVFSTEAFF
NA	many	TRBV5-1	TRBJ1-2	TGCGCCAGCAGCCTAAGGGCCGGGTTTGGCTATGGCTACACCTTC	CASSLRAGFGYGYTF
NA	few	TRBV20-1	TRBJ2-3	TGCAGTGCTAGATCCGGGTTGGCGGATACGCAGTATTTT	CSARSGLADTQYF
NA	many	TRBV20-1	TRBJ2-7	TGCAGTGCTAGACGAGGGACTTCCCTTGAGCAGTACTTC	CSARRGTSLEQYF
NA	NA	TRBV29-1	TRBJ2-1	TGCAGCGTTGTGTGGCGGGACAGCGTCGCCAATGAGCAGTTCTTC	CSVVWRDSVANEQFF
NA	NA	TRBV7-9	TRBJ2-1	TGTGCCAGCAGCCCAACTTCGATTGAGCAGTTCTTC	CASSPTSIEQFF
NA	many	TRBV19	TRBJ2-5	TGTGCCAGTAGTATAGGGAGAGAGACCCAGTACTTC	CASSIGRETQYF
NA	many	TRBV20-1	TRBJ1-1	TGCAGTGCTTTGCCAGGGGCCCGCACTGAAGCTTTCTTT	CSALPGARTEAFF
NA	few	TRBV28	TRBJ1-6	TGTGCCAGCAGTTTCGAGCCGCCTCTTGGTTCACCCCTCCACTTT	CASSFEPPLGSPLHF
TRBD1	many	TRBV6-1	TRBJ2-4	TGTGCCAGCAGCCCCCCGGGACAGGGGGCCCAACAGTACTTC	CASSPPGQGAQQYF
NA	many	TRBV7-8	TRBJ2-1	TGTGCCAGCAGCCGAGGCAGGCATGAGCAGTTCTTC	CASSRGRHEQFF
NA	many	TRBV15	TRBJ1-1	TGTGCCACCAGCAGAGGGGCAGGGAACACTGAAGCTTTCTTT	CATSRGAGNTEAFF
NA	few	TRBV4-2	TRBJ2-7	TGTGCCAGCAGCCAAGGAACTAGCCGTAGCTCCTACGAGCAGTACTTC	CASSQGTSRSSYEQYF
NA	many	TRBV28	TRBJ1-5	TGTGCCAGCAGTTTGCGGGGGGCAGGGGTCAGTCAGCCCCAGCATTTT	CASSLRGAGVSQPQHF
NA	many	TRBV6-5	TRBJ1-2	TGTGCCAGCAGTTACGGCGCAGGCCGAACCTTCTTC	CASSYGAGRTFF
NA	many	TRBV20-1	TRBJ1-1	TGCAGTGCTAGACGGGCGAACACTGAAGCTTTCTTT	CSARRANTEAFF
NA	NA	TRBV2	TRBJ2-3	TGTGCCAGCAGTGGAGCCTGGGGAACAGATACGCAGTATTTT	CASSGAWGTDTQYF
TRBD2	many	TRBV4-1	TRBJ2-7	TGCGCCAGCAGCCAAGGATACCTAGCGGAGAAGTCCTACGAGCAGTACTTC	CASSQGYLAEKSYEQYF
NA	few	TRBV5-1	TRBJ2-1	TGCGCCAGCAGCTTGGTAGGGGGGGAATTGTCTAATGAGCAGTTCTTC	CASSLVGGELSNEQFF
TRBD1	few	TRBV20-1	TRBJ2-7	TGCAGTGCTACTTCCGTTGACAGGGGTTTCGAGCAGTACTTC	CSATSVDRGFEQYF
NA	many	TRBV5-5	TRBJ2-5	TGTGCCAGCAGCTTCGACCTGGGCCGGGGAGAGACCCAGTACTTC	CASSFDLGRGETQYF
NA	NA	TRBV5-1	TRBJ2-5	TGCGCCAGCAGCTTGGACTGGGGAGTTTTACAAGAGACCCAGTACTTC	CASSLDWGVLQETQYF
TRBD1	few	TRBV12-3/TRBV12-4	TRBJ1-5	TGTGCCAGCAGTCACAGGGGCGGTCAGCCCCAGCATTTT	CASSHRGGQPQHF
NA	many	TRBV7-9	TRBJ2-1	TGTGCCAGCAGCTTAGTCCCTCTGGAAGATACTAGCTACAATGAGCAGTTCTTC	CASSLVPLEDTSYNEQFF
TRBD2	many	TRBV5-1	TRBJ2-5	TGCGCCAGCAGCCCTACTAGCGGACTAATGCAAGAGACCCAGTACTTC	CASSPTSGLMQETQYF
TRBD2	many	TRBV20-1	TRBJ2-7	TGCAGTGCAACCGCCCCCTCGGGACTAGCGGGAGGGCTACAGTACTTC	CSATAPSGLAGGLQYF
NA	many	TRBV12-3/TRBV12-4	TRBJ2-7	TGTGCCAGCAAAGGTAGTGGGGCCTACGAGCAGTACTTC	CASKGSGAYEQYF
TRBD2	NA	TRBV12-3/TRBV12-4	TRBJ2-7	TGTGCCAGCAGTTTTGGCGGGGGAGTATACGAGCAGTACTTC	CASSFGGGVYEQYF
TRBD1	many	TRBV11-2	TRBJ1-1	TGTGCCAGCAGCCCCGGGACAGATGAAGCTTTCTTT	CASSPGTDEAFF
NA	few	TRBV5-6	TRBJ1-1	TGTGCCAGCAGCTTTTGGGGGTCCACTGAAGCTTTCTTT	CASSFWGSTEAFF
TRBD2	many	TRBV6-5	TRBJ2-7	TGTGCCAGCAGGGGACTAGCGGACGAGCAGTACTTC	CASRGLADEQYF